This T cell receptor (beta chain) was captured in a study of cytomegalovirus exposure and HLA in healthy donors. Study results and limitations: A later analysis appeared to link common viral pathogens to several of the most significant clusters. Several V segments, TRBV6-2 and TRBV6-3 among them, could not be told apart and were dropped.

In the PCR, 60 Vbeta and 13 Jbeta primers were used. The table came from immunoSEQ multiplex PCR; TCRdb's copy has only in-frame clones and leaves some out. This table has about 120,000 clones, around four fifths appearing once. For this clone: Its antigen is unidentified.

The germline V gene has CDR1 SEHNR and CDR2 FQNEAQ (reference sequence). Trimming removed 5 bases from V and 4 bases from J; junction bases left unmatched: 11. CDR3 size: 16 residues. The rearrangement uses TRBV7-9 and TRBJ2-7; the match to TRBD2 covers 10 bases. Sequencing was carried out using PBMCs. This receptor was taken from a young man in good health and CMV-seropositive. The CDR3 bases are TGTGCCAGCAGCCCCCGAGCGGGGGGGCCTAATTACGAGCAGTACTTC. Its protein product is CASSPRAGGPNYEQYF. The full variable domain, with the rest looked up from reference TRBV7-9 and TRBJ2-7, is DTGVSQNPRHKITKRGQNVTFRCDPISEHNRLYWYRQTLGQGPEFLTYFQNEAQLEKSRLLSDRFSAERPKGSFSTLEIQRTEQGDSAMYLCASSPRAGGPNYEQYFGPGTRLTVT.